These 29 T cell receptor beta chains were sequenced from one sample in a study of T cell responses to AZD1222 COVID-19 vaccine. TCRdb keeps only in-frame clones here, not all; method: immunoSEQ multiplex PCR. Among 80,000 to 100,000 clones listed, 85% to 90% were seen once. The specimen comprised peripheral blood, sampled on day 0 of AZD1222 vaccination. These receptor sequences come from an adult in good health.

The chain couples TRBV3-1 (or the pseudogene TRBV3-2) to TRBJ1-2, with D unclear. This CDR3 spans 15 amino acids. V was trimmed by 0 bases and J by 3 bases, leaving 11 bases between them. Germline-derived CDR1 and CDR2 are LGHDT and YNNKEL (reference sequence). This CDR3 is CASSQEGREDYGYTF. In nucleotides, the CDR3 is TGTGCCAGCAGCCAAGAGGGAAGGGAAGACTATGGCTACACCTTC.

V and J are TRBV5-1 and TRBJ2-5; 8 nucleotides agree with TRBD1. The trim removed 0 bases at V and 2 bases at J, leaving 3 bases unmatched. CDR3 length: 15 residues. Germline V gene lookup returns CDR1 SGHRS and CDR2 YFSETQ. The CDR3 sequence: CASSLEGQDQETQYF. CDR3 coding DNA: TGCGCCAGCAGCTTGGAGGGACAGGATCAAGAGACCCAGTACTTC.

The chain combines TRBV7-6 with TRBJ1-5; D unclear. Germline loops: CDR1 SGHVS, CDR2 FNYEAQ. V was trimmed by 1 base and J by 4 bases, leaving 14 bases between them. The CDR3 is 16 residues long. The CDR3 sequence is CASSLGGDPRNQPQHF. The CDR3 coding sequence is TGTGCCAGCAGCTTAGGCGGAGACCCACGTAATCAGCCCCAGCATTTT.

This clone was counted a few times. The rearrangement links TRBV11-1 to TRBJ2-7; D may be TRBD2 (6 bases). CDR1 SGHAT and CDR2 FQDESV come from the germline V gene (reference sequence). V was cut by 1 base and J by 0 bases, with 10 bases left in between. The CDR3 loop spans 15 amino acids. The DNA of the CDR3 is TGTGCCAGCAGCTTAGACCCGGGGGACTCCTACGAGCAGTACTTC. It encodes CASSLDPGDSYEQYF.

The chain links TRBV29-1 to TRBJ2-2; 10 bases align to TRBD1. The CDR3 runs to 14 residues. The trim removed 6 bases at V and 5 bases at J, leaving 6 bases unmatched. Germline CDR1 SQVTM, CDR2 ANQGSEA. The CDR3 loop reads CSVGDRGRTGELFF. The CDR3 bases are TGCAGCGTCGGGGACAGGGGCAGGACCGGGGAGCTGTTTTTT.

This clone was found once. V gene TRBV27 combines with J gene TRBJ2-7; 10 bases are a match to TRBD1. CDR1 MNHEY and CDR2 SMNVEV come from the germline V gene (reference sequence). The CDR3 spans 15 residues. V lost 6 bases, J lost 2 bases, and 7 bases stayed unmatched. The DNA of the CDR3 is TGTGCCAGCAGGGATCCTGGACAGGGGGCCTACGAGCAGTACTTC. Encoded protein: CASRDPGQGAYEQYF.

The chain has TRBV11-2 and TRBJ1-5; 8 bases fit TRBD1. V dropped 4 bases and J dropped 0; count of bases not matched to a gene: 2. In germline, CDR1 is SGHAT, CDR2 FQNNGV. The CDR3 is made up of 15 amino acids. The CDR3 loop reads CASSYTGGSNQPQHF. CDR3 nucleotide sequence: TGTGCCAGCAGCTACACAGGGGGTAGCAATCAGCCCCAGCATTTT.

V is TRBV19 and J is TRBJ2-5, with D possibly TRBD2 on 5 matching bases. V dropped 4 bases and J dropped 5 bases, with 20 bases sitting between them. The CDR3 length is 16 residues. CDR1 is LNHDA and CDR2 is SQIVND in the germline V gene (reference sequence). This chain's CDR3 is CASSKTGEPAGETQYF. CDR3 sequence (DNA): TGTGCCAGTAGTAAAACCGGGGAACCGGCCGGGGAGACCCAGTACTTC.

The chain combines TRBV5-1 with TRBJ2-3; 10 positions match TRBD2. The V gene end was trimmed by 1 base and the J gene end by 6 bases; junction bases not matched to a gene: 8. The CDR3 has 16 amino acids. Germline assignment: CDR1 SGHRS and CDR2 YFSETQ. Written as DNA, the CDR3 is TGCGCCAGCAGCTTGAGGGCTAGCGGGGGTGGTGATACGCAGTATTTT. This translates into CASSLRASGGGDTQYF.

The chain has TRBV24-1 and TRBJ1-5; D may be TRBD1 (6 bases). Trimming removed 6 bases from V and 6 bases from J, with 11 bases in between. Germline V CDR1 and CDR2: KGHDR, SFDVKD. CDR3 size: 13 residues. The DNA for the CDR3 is TGTGCCACCAGTAACAGGGACGGTCAGCCCCAGCATTTT. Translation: CATSNRDGQPQHF.

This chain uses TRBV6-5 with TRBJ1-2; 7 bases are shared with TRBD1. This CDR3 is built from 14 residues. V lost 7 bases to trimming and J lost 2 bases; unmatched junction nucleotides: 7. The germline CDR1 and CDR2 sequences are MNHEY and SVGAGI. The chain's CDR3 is CASNKLGQNYGYTF. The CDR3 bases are TGTGCCAGCAACAAATTGGGACAGAACTATGGCTACACCTTC.

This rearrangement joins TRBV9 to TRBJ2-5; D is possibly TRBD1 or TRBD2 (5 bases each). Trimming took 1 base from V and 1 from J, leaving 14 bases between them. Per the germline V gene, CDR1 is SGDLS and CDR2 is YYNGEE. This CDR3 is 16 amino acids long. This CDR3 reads CASSVSGAAGQETQYF. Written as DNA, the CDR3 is TGTGCCAGCAGCGTATCCGGGGCGGCGGGCCAAGAGACCCAGTACTTC.

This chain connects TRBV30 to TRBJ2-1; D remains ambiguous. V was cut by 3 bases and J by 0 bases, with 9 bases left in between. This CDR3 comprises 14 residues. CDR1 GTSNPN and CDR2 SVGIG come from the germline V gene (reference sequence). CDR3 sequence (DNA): TGTGCCTGGAGCGAGAGAAGCTCCTACAATGAGCAGTTCTTC. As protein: CAWSERSSYNEQFF.

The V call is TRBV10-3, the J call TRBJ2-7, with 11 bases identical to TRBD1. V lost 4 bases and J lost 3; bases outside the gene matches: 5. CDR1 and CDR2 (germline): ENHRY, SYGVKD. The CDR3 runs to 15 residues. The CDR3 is CAISAPGQGVYEQYF. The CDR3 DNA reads TGTGCCATCAGTGCACCGGGACAGGGGGTCTACGAGCAGTACTTC.

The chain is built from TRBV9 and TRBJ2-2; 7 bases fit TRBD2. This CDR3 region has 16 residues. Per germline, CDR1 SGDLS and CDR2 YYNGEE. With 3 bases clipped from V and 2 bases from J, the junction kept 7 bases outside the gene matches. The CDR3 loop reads CASSARLAVNTGELFF. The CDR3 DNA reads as TGTGCCAGCAGCGCTCGACTAGCAGTAAACACCGGGGAGCTGTTTTTT.

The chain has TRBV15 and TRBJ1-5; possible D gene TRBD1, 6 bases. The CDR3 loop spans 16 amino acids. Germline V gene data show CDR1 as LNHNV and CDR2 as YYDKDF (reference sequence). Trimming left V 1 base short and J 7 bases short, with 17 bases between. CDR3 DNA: TGTGCCACCAGCAGAGGTCGCACAGGGCGGCAACAGCCCCAGCATTTT. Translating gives CATSRGRTGRQQPQHF.

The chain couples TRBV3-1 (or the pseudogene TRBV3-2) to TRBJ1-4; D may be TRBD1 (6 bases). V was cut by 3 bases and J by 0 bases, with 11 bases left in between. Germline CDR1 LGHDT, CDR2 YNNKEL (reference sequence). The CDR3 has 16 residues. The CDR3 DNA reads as TGTGCCAGCAGCCAGAACAGGGTTGCAACTAATGAAAAACTGTTTTTT. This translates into CASSQNRVATNEKLFF.

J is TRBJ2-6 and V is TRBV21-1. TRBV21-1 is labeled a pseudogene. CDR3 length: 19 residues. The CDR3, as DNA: TGTGCCAGCAGCAGGGTTAAACAGGAAACTAGCTCTGGGGCCAACGTCCTGACTTTC. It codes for CASSRVKQETSSGANVLTF.

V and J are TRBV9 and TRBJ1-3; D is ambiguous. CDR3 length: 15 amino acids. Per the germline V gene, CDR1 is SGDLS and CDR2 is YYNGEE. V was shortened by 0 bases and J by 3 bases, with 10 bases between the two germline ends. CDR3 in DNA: TGTGCCAGCAGCGTAGGGGCCGCGAATGGAAACACCATATATTTT. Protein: CASSVGAANGNTIYF.

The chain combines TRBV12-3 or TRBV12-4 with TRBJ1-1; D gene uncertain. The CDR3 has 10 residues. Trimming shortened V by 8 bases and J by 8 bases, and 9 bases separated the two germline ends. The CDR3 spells CASGQIEAFF. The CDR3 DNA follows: TGTGCCAGCGGCCAGATCGAAGCTTTCTTT.

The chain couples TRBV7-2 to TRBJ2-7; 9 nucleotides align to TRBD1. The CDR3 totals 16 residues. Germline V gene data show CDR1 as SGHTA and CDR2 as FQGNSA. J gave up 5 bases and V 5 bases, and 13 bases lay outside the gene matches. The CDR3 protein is CASSRGDRGTGNEQYF. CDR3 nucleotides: TGTGCCAGCAGCCGGGGTGACCGCGGGACAGGGAACGAGCAGTACTTC.

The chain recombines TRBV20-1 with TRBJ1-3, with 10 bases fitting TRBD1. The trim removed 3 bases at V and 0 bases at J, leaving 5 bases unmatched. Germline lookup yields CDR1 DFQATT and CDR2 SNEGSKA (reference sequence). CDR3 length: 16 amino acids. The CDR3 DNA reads TGCAGTGCTAGTAGGACAGGGGGAAACTCTGGAAACACCATATATTTT. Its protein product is CSASRTGGNSGNTIYF.

The CDR3 DNA reads TGTGCTAGTGCCTCATCGGGGCAGCCCCAGCATTTT. It specifies CASASSGQPQHF. The rearrangement joins TRBV12-5 to TRBJ1-5, with D unclear. This CDR3 region has 12 residues. Germline-derived CDR1 and CDR2 are LGHNT and FRNRAP. V was cut by 7 bases and J by 7 bases, with 11 bases left in between.

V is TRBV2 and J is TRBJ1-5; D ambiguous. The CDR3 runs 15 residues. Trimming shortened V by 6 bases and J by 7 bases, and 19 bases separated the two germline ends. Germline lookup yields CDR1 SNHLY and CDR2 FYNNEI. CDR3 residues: CASSPWEEPRQPQHF. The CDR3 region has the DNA TGTGCCAGCAGCCCGTGGGAGGAACCCCGCCAGCCCCAGCATTTT.

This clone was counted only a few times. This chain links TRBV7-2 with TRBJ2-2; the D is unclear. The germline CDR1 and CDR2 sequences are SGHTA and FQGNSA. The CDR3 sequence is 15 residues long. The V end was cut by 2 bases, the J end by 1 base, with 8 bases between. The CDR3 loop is CASSLTAVNTGELFF. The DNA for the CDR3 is TGTGCCAGCAGCTTAACGGCGGTGAACACCGGGGAGCTGTTTTTT.

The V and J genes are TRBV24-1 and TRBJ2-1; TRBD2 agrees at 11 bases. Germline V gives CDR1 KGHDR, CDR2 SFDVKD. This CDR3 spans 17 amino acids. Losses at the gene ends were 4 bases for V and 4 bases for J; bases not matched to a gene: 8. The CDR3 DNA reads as TGTGCCACCAGTGACCCCTCTAGCGGGAGGAGGTACAATGAGCAGTTCTTC. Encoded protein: CATSDPSSGRRYNEQFF.

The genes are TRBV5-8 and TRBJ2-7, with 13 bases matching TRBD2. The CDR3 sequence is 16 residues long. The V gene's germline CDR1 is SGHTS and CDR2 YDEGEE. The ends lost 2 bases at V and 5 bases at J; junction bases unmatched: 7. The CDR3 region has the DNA TGTGCCAGCAGCTTAGGACTAGCGGGAGATTGGAACGAGCAGTACTTC. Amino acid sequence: CASSLGLAGDWNEQYF.

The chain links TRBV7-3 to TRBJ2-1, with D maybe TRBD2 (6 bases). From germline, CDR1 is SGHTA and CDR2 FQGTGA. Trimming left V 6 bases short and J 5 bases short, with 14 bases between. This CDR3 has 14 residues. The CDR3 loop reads CASRSTTSHNEQFF. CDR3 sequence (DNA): TGTGCCAGCAGGTCCACCACTAGCCACAATGAGCAGTTCTTC.

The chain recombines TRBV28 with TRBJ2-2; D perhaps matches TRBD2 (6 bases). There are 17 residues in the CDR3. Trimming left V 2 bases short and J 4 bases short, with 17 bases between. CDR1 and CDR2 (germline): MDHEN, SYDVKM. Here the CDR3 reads CASSLVPGRGTTGELFF. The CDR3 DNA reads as TGTGCCAGCAGTTTAGTTCCCGGGAGAGGGACCACCGGGGAGCTGTTTTTT.